This T cell receptor (beta chain) was observed in a study of cytomegalovirus exposure and HLA in healthy donors (dated by TCRdb to about 2017). General notes on the study: According to an earlier analysis of several hundred of the donors, 200 million or so T cells yielded 117 million unique TCR beta sequences and around 300 Gb of sequence data. An early release that covered some 630 HLA-typed donors contained approximately 290 gigabases of sequencing data and 85 million to 100 million unique TCR sequences. Among the roughly 400 genotyped donors, around 81% belonged to the genetic ancestry cluster associated with self-reported Caucasian donors. The study aimed to test whether signatures of past pathogen exposure could be identified by cataloging public T cell receptors. The study used immunosequencing to profile the T cell repertoires of 670 or so subjects and linked those repertoires to cytomegalovirus serostatus. Besides the first cohort of around 670 subjects, a separate validation cohort made up of 120 different subjects was used. High-throughput TCR immunosequencing, statistical association of individual TCRs with disease status, and machine learning were combined to predict cytomegalovirus infection status. A later analysis re-analyzed previously published TCR beta repertoires from 660 or so donors and added high-resolution HLA genotyping to study TCR occurrence patterns. Rather than using new phenotypic data, the later analysis identified candidate immune exposures from TCR beta sequences and from how often those sequences occurred across donors. In an earlier analysis of around 540 of the donors, high-throughput TCR beta sequencing was used to judge whether each TCR beta V gene segment behaved as functional or pseudogenic. Alongside the repertoire data, information on donor age, sex, ethnicity and CMV serostatus was compiled. In a later genetic analysis, genome-wide SNP genotypes for about three fifths of the roughly 670 donors were used, and that subset was treated as a discovery cohort. Every discovery cohort repertoire had been produced on one sequencing platform. HLA typing included class I and class II loci at four-digit resolution. The number of donors typed differed by locus, with about 629-630 for A, B, C, DRB1 and DQB1, roughly 520 for DQA1, about 610 for DPA1, and some 470 for DPB1. Several DR-DQ haplotypes were treated as single units for association and clustering because of strong linkage in the cohort. Among roughly 370 genotyped donors of the cohort, an average of approximately 230,000 unique TCR beta nucleotide sequences were sequenced per donor, around 18% of them non-productive.

Trimming accounts for 5 bases at V and 9 bases at J, while the number of junction bases matched to no gene is 4. The germline V gene encodes CDR1 SQVTM and CDR2 ANQGSEA. The CDR3 has 11 amino acids, counting the end cysteine and phenylalanine. Only the CDR3 part of the read is kept: 33 bases, read in frame from the first base. Broader findings and caveats from the paper: A group of highly shared sequence variants was considered likely to be a technical artifact of the sequencing pipeline. In a later analysis, more than 15,000 TCR beta sequences were associated with specific HLA alleles at a false discovery rate of 0.05. HLA typing was unavailable for some donors at each locus, so association tests used only the typed subset. According to a later genetic analysis, donors in an Asian-associated ancestry cluster had fewer N-insertions in productive TCRs than the approximately 630-donor mean. A later genetic analysis associated a missense DCLRE1C variant with V-gene and J-gene trimming of TCR beta chains, and an independent cohort replicated the association. Roughly uniform sequencing depth across donors was assumed in presence/absence analyses, although this assumption may not hold. In a later analysis, several top co-occurrence clusters were reported to appear linked to parvovirus B19, influenza, CMV and Epstein-Barr virus. Most TCR sequences were observed very rarely across donors, whereas some public TCRs were present in many individuals. Linkage disequilibrium might explain the correlated functional status among segregating V segments, but an unknown experimental factor could not be excluded. The earlier analysis of 587 of the donors excluded some 15 rarely observed V segments, including chromosome 9 orphons, because counts were too low. In vitro tests confirmed that a few of the cytomegalovirus-associated TCR beta chains recognize cytomegalovirus antigens. A further reported finding was that TCR beta sequences accurately predicted the HLA-A and HLA-B alleles for most subjects in the first cohort. According to a later analysis, TCR association rates differed among HLA loci, with DRB1 alleles showing the most associated TCRs and HLA-C alleles showing the fewest. Some IMGT-functional V segments, including TRBV6-2 and TRBV6-3, could not be told apart with the 87-base-pair reads, so those segments were excluded. A later analysis found that HLA-associated TCR beta chains were more clonally expanded and had lower generation probabilities than equally common non-associated chains. Most CMV-associated TCR beta chains appeared to be HLA-restricted in a later analysis, and the HLA associations seemed to be driven largely by CMV exposure. An earlier analysis of several hundred of the donors showed that most TCR beta V segments appeared in productive rearrangements either about 87% or about 30% of the time, which broadly matched IMGT annotations. For the cohort, immune exposure information was limited to CMV serostatus. The classifier was reported to diagnose cytomegalovirus status with high specificity and sensitivity in both the original and validation cohorts. The cohort was sequenced for TCR beta chains only, and without alpha or paired-chain data the features that could be detected were limited. A total of roughly 160 TCR beta chains were listed by the study as associated with cytomegalovirus. When HLA alleles, especially DR and DQ, strongly co-occurred, TCR associations were difficult to assign to individual alleles. According to the authors, the approach could potentially be generalized to other disease states and immunological phenotypes.

About this clone itself: It lacks a known antigen. The input lacks base qualities; no much larger clone sits a single base away.

The library was obtained by the immunoSEQ multiplex PCR assay. For the multiplex PCR, a mixture combining 60 forward primers for TCR Vbeta segments and 13 reverse primers for TCR Jbeta segments was used. A multiplex PCR assay on genomic DNA amplified the CDR3 region of rearranged TCR beta genes. The amplified TCR beta libraries were sequenced on the Illumina HiSeq System as 87-base-pair reads. From the authors' description of their analysis: A later analysis tallied around 80 million unique TCR beta chains across the 666 repertoires, and approximately 11 million of those chains were shared by two or more donors. To remove PCR and sequencing errors, raw reads were error-corrected and collapsed into unique sequences using a nearest-neighbor algorithm that merged closely related sequences. Alignment of CDR3 sequences to IMGT reference sequences was used to assign V, D and J gene segments. For a sequence to be retained, at least a six-nucleotide match to both a V gene segment and a J gene segment was required. Rearrangements were called productive when the CDR3 lacked stop codons and stayed in frame with V and J; all others were non-productive. CDR3 was defined by IMGT convention, running from the second conserved V-encoded cysteine to the conserved J-encoded phenylalanine. In an earlier analysis of more than 550 of the donors, sequences lacking an unambiguous match to a single V gene segment were excluded. In an earlier analysis of 587 of the donors, V segments were called functional above 56.7% productive rearrangements and were called segregating when the between-donor standard deviation exceeded 5%. To diagnose cytomegalovirus status from the catalog of TCR beta chain sequences, a statistical classification framework was built. A later analysis assigned V and J genes by comparing TCR nucleotide sequences with IMGT/GENE-DB human TR gene sequences. The TCRdist pipeline was used in a later analysis to assign CDR3 sequences and most-parsimonious VDJ recombination scenarios. In a later analysis, each TCR beta chain was defined by its CDR3 amino acid sequence together with its V-gene family, and reads lacking a unique V-gene family were excluded. In a later analysis, fewer than 650 highly shared, low-generation-probability nucleotide sequences were removed to address suspected cross-contamination and a sequencing artifact. In a later analysis, a clonal expansion index was calculated for each public chain from normalized within-repertoire ranks of inferred template counts. In a later analysis, generation probabilities were computed using a VDJ recombination model fitted to out-of-frame rearrangements, and the results were checked against IGoR. In a later analysis, TCR-TCR, TCR-HLA and TCR-CMV co-occurrence was scored with hypergeometric tests, and a repertoire-size bias correction was applied to TCR pairs. In a later analysis, false discovery rates were estimated by permuting HLA or CMV assignments 20 times. In a later analysis, co-occurring TCRs were grouped using DBSCAN, with TCRdist sequence similarity added in when clustering inside HLA-allele-positive subsets. Repertoires with fewer than 30,000 or more than 120,000 public chains were left out of co-occurrence clustering, as were five repertoires with anomalous nucleotide sharing. The source is immuneACCESS, and TCRdb retained only in-frame sequences with V and J called. Part of the clones is not carried over; for the studies checked, unresolved V genes explain less than half of this, and the remainder is unexplained. V and J calls and clone size follow that table, whereas D and trimming were derived from the DNA. The sample yields around 130,000 clones; roughly 80% were counted once. The ten largest make up 1.5% of the sample.

The cohort comprised 550 to 700 healthy bone marrow donors. At the time of sampling, all cohort members were nominally healthy, though unrecorded immune exposures were likely present. The donor was CMV seronegative and belonged to the group of 350 to 400 seronegative cohort members. Every donor gave a peripheral blood sample, and the peripheral blood mononuclear cells from that sample were used for TCR beta sequencing. Genomic DNA was extracted from the blood cell samples with the Qiagen DNeasy Blood Extraction Kit. The TCR comes from a woman aged 18-30 years in good health and CMV-seronegative. The sequence is built from TRBV29-1 and TRBJ1-1, and 9 junctional nucleotides match TRBD1. The sample was PBMCs. The CDR3 is CSVTGTGKAFF. The base sequence is TGCAGCGTTACCGGGACAGGGAAAGCTTTCTTT.